The T cell receptor (beta chain) described here comes from a study of blood T cell repertoires in COVID-19. The CDR3 spans 15 residues. Germline assignment: CDR1 MGHRA and CDR2 YSYEKL. The germline V and J ends were trimmed by 3 bases and 1 base, with 10 bases remaining between them. Repertoires were generated with immunoSEQ multiplex PCR, while TCRdb's copy carries only in-frame clones and drops some. The data contain 150,000 or so clones, about 85% of them singletons. The rearrangement joins TRBV4-1 to TRBJ1-5, with TRBD1 as a possible D gene (5 bases). Sequenced sample: peripheral blood. The sequence derives from a human donor with acute or convalescent COVID-19. The donor label of this sample is uncertain. The DNA of the CDR3 is TGCGCCAGCAGCCAGGGGGGGACGAGCAATCAGCCCCAGCATTTT. It translates to CASSQGGTSNQPQHF.